Listed below are T cell receptor beta chains from one sample, sequenced in a study of response to subunit inactivated influenza vaccine. MiXCR, run by TCRdb on the RT-PCR reads, gives a single entry per CDR3 protein. The sample yields approximately 500,000 distinct CDR3 sequences, roughly 25% seen once. These same records also appear under a second study, on T cells expressing NK-cell markers.

The material sequenced was CD4+ T cells sorted from PBMCs, taken 11 to 12 days after vaccination. These TCRs come from a man aged 45-60 years who received an inactivated influenza vaccine. Both conserved end residues are part of each CDR3. D genes are given only for firm matches. Clone size is given for some rows only: seen once, a few or many times, or a class if the clone is expanded.

v_gene	abundance	j_gene	d_gene	CDR3aa	CDR3nt
TRBV7-2	few	TRBJ2-7	.	CASSPRQSYEQYF	TGTGCCAGCAGCCCGCGACAGTCATACGAGCAGTACTTC
TRBV14	few	TRBJ2-1	.	CASSPLGTLRDDEQFF	TGTGCCAGCAGCCCTCTCGGGACCCTCCGTGACGATGAGCAGTTCTTC
TRBV15	many	TRBJ2-7	.	CATSRDFTYEQYF	TGTGCCACCAGCAGAGATTTTACCTACGAGCAGTACTTC
TRBV18	.	TRBJ1-3	.	CASSPPSSGRNSGNTIYF	TGTGCCAGCTCACCACCATCTTCCGGCCGGAACTCTGGAAACACCATATATTTT
TRBV9	.	TRBJ2-1	TRBD1	CASSPHVAGGDEQFF	TGTGCCAGCAGCCCCCACGTGGCAGGGGGCGATGAGCAGTTCTTC
TRBV4-1	.	TRBJ2-7	TRBD1	CASSPRQGDHEQYF	TGCGCCAGCAGCCCCCGACAGGGGGATCACGAGCAGTACTTC
TRBV14	.	TRBJ2-6	.	CASSQLFRTGANVLTF	TGTGCCAGCAGCCAACTGTTCCGTACTGGGGCCAACGTCCTGACTTTC
TRBV28	.	TRBJ2-3	.	CASSLNTPDTQYF	TGTGCCAGCAGTTTGAACACACCAGATACGCAGTATTTT
TRBV10-2	few	TRBJ2-1	TRBD2	CASSESWTSVGEQFF	TGCGCCAGCAGTGAGTCTTGGACTAGCGTCGGTGAGCAGTTCTTC
TRBV5-5	.	TRBJ1-2	TRBD1	CASSDRTGYGYTF	TGTGCCAGCAGCGATCGGACAGGTTATGGCTACACCTTC